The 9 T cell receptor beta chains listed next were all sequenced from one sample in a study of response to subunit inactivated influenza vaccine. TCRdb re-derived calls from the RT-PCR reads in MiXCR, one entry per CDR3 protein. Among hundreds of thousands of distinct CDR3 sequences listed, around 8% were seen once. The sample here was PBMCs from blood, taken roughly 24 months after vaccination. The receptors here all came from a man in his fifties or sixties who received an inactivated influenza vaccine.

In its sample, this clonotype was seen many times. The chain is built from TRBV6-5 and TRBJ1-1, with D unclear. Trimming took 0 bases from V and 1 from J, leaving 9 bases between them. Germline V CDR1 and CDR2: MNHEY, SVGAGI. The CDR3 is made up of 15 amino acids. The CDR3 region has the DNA TGTGCCAGCAGTTACTCCTCGGGAAGGAACACTGAAGCTTTCTTT. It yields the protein CASSYSSGRNTEAFF.

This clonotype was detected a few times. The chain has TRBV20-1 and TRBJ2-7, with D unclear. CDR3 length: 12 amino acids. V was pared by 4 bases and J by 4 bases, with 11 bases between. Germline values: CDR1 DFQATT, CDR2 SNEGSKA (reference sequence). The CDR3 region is CSAMETTYEQYF. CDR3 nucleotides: TGCAGTGCTATGGAGACAACGTACGAGCAGTACTTC.

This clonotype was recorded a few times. The chain's CDR3 is CSARDPFEAFF. The CDR3 DNA is TGCAGTGCTAGAGACCCGTTTGAAGCTTTCTTT. The V call is TRBV20-1, the J call TRBJ1-1; D remains ambiguous. The CDR3 loop spans 11 amino acids. V was shortened by 0 bases and J by 7 bases, with 6 bases between the two germline ends. The germline gives CDR1 DFQATT, CDR2 SNEGSKA (reference sequence).

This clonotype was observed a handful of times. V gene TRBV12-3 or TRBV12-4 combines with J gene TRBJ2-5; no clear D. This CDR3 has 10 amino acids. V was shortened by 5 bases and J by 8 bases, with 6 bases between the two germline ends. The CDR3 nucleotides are TGTGCCAGCAGTCCAGGCACCCAGTACTTC. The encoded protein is CASSPGTQYF.

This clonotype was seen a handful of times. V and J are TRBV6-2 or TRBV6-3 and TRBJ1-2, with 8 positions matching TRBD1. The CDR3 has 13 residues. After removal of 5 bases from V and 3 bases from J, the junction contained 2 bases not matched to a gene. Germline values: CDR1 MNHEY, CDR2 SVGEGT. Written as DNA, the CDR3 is TGTGCCAGCAGTGTGACAGGGGACTATGGCTACACCTTC. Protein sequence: CASSVTGDYGYTF.

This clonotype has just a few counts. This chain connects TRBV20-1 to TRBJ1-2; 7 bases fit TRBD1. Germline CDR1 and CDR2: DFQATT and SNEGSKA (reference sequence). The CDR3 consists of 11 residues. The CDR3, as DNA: TGCAACATACCAAGACAGGGAGGCTACACCTTC. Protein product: CNIPRQGGYTF.

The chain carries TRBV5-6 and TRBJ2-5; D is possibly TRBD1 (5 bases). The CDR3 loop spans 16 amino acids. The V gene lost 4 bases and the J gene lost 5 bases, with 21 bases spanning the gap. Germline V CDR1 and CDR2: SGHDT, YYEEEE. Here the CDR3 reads CASSPRPGNEVETQYF. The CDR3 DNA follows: TGTGCCAGCAGCCCCAGACCAGGGAACGAGGTGGAGACCCAGTACTTC.

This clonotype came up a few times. The CDR3 here is CASSLQGRGRAVVTEAFF. The CDR3 nucleotides are TGCGCCAGCAGCCTACAGGGGAGGGGTCGCGCTGTGGTCACTGAAGCTTTCTTT. The J gene is TRBJ1-1, the V gene TRBV4-1; TRBD1 matches at 7 bases. The CDR3 runs 18 residues. Per germline, CDR1 MGHRA and CDR2 YSYEKL. Trimming removed 4 bases from V and 4 bases from J; junction bases left unmatched: 18.

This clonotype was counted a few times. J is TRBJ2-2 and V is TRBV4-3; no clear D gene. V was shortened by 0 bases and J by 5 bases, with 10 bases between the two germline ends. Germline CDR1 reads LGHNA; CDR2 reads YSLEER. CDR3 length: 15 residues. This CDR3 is CASSQDMGWTGELFF. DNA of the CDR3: TGCGCCAGCAGCCAAGATATGGGGTGGACCGGGGAGCTGTTTTTT.